Following are 15 T cell receptor beta chains from one sample sequenced in a study of CD8+ T cells in alopecia areata. cDNA serving as the sequencing template came from extracted, reverse transcribed RNA. Data came from immunoSEQ multiplex PCR; TCRdb stores just in-frame clones and leaves some out. The data show about 130,000 clones, approximately 49% seen once. Source: CD8+ T cells sorted from blood, taken at week 0. These receptors originate from a human donor with alopecia areata.

Remarks on this clone: Distinct nucleotide sequences in the sample also encode this CDR3. The V and J genes are TRBV29-1 and TRBJ2-3; D is uncertain. Germline CDR1 and CDR2: SQVTM and ANQGSEA. The CDR3 is 12 amino acids. The V end lost 4 bases, the J end lost 2 bases, and 7 bases lay between the germline ends. CDR3 in amino acids: CSVGGSTDTQYF. The CDR3 DNA reads as TGCAGCGTTGGTGGCTCCACAGATACGCAGTATTTT.

This clone has just a few counts. CDR3 sequence (DNA): TGTGCCTGGAGTATAGGGAAAAACACTGAAGCTTTCTTT. As protein: CAWSIGKNTEAFF. The V gene is TRBV30, the J gene TRBJ1-1, with D uncertain. The V gene lost 2 bases and the J gene lost 2 bases, with 9 bases spanning the gap. The CDR3 length is 13 residues. In germline, CDR1 is GTSNPN, CDR2 SVGIG (reference sequence).

V usage is TRBV30 and J usage is TRBJ1-2; 10 nucleotides match TRBD1. The CDR3 is made up of 14 amino acids. Losses at the gene ends were 1 base for V and 2 bases for J; bases not matched to a gene: 1. Germline CDR1 reads GTSNPN; CDR2 reads SVGIG (reference sequence). The CDR3 DNA sequence: TGTGCCTGGAGTGAGGACAGGGGGAACTATGGCTACACCTTC. Translation: CAWSEDRGNYGYTF.

As DNA, the CDR3 is TGCAGCGCTCCGGGACAGGGGGGAGGCGGCTATGGCTACACCTTC. It is translated as CSAPGQGGGGYGYTF. J is TRBJ1-2 and V is TRBV29-1, with 11 bases matching TRBD1. This CDR3 has 15 residues. Germline values: CDR1 SQVTM, CDR2 ANQGSEA. V dropped 7 bases and J dropped 4; count of bases not matched to a gene: 11. The full variable domain, completed using reference TRBV29-1 and TRBJ1-2, is SAVISQKPSRDICQRGTSLTIQCQVDSQVTMMFWYRQQPGQSLTLIATANQGSEATYESGFVIDKFPISRPNLTFSTLTVSNMSPEDSSIYLCSAPGQGGGGYGYTFGSGTRLTVV.

This clone was recorded a few times. The CDR3 is CSVEVWDRGTYEQYF. CDR3 DNA: TGCAGCGTTGAAGTGTGGGACAGGGGCACCTACGAGCAGTACTTC. This chain connects TRBV29-1 to TRBJ2-7, with 10 nucleotides matching TRBD1. In germline, CDR1 is SQVTM, CDR2 ANQGSEA. The length of the CDR3 is 15 residues. V was clipped by 1 base and J by 2 bases; unmatched bases: 5.

The gene calls are TRBV29-1 and TRBJ2-4; D might be TRBD1 (5 bases). With 2 bases removed from V and 8 bases from J, the gap between germline ends came to 13 bases. Looked up from germline, CDR1 is SQVTM and CDR2 is ANQGSEA. The CDR3 length is 13 residues. CDR3 sequence (DNA): TGCAGCGTTGAACAGGGCAATGCGGACATTCAGTACTTC. It translates to CSVEQGNADIQYF.

This clone was recorded a few times. The chain is built from TRBV7-9 and TRBJ1-4, with 8 bases matching TRBD1. The CDR3 consists of 13 residues. In germline, CDR1 is SEHNR, CDR2 FQNEAQ (reference sequence). Germline trimming cut 9 bases from V and 8 bases from J; bases unmatched to any gene: 8. The CDR3 DNA sequence: TGTGCCAGTACGGGAACAGGGGGAGAAAAACTGTTTTTT. Encoded protein: CASTGTGGEKLFF.

The chain employs TRBV30 and TRBJ1-5; 11 bases agree with TRBD1. This CDR3 contains 16 residues. The germline gives CDR1 GTSNPN, CDR2 SVGIG (reference sequence). V shed 0 bases and J 7 bases; nucleotides not matched to a gene: 8. CDR3 in DNA: TGTGCCTGGAGTGTAGGGCCCAGGGACAGGGGGCAGCCCCAGCATTTT. It specifies CAWSVGPRDRGQPQHF.

The gene calls are TRBV20-1 and TRBJ1-1, with 7 bases aligning to TRBD1. V shed 6 bases, J shed 7 bases, and the junction held 5 bases outside the gene matches. Germline V gene lookup returns CDR1 DFQATT and CDR2 SNEGSKA (reference sequence). The length of the CDR3 is 11 residues. CDR3 sequence (DNA): TGCAGTGCCTCAGGGGGGAGTGAAGCTTTCTTT. Its translation is CSASGGSEAFF.

The chain employs TRBV29-1 and TRBJ2-1; D ambiguous. The CDR3 length is 10 residues. V was shortened by 6 bases and J by 11 bases, with 11 bases between the two germline ends. Germline loops: CDR1 SQVTM, CDR2 ANQGSEA. This CDR3 is CSVPGPKQFF. The CDR3 region has the DNA TGCAGCGTCCCCGGCCCTAAGCAGTTCTTC.

The chain recombines TRBV30 with TRBJ1-5; 7 bases fit TRBD1. Germline V lookup: CDR1 GTSNPN, CDR2 SVGIG (reference sequence). Trimming took 4 bases from V and 8 from J; bases not matched to a gene: 8. This CDR3 has 13 residues. The DNA of the CDR3 is TGTGCCTGGAACGGAGGGGGCACGGAGCCCCAGCATTTT. It is translated as CAWNGGGTEPQHF.

There are a few counts of this clone. This chain connects TRBV23-1 to TRBJ2-2, with D perhaps matching TRBD1 (6 bases). TRBV23-1 is flagged as an ORF with uncertain function. CDR3 length: 16 residues. With 2 bases removed from V and 1 base from J, the gap between germline ends came to 11 bases. CDR3 in amino acids: CASSQHRALNTGELFF. The CDR3 DNA sequence: TGCGCCAGCAGTCAACACAGGGCCCTGAACACCGGGGAGCTGTTTTTT.

This rearrangement joins TRBV30 to TRBJ1-2; no reliable D call. V lost 2 bases and J 4 bases, leaving 5 bases between the germline ends. The CDR3 spans 11 residues. Per germline, CDR1 GTSNPN and CDR2 SVGIG (reference sequence). CDR3 protein: CAWSPGYGYTF. The CDR3 DNA reads as TGTGCCTGGAGTCCCGGCTATGGCTACACCTTC.

This chain joins TRBV7-9 and TRBJ2-6; a possible D gene is TRBD1 (5 bases). CDR1 is SEHNR, CDR2 FQNEAQ, per germline (reference sequence). This CDR3 region has 12 residues. With 11 bases removed from V and 2 bases from J, the gap between germline ends came to 7 bases. CDR3 DNA: TGTGCCCAGGGTCCTGGGGCCAACGTCCTGACTTTC. This translates into CAQGPGANVLTF.

The sample holds a few counts of this clone. V gene TRBV7-9 combines with J gene TRBJ2-7; D ambiguous. CDR1 and CDR2 (germline): SEHNR, FQNEAQ (reference sequence). This CDR3 spans 10 amino acids. Trimming removed 5 bases from V and 3 bases from J, with 2 bases in between. CDR3 coding DNA: TGTGCCAGCAGCGTCTACGAGCAGTACTTC. It yields the protein CASSVYEQYF.